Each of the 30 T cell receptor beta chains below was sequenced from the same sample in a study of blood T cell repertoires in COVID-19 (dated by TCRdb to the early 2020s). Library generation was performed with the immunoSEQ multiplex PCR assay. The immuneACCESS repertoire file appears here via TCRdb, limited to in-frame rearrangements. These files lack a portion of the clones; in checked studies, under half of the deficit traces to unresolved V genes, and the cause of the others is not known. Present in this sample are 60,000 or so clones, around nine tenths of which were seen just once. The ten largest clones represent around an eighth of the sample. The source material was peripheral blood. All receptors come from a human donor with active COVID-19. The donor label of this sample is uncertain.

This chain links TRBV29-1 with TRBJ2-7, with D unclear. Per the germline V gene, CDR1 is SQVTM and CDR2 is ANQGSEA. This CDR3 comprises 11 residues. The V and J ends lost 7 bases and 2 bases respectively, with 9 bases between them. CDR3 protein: CSASSAYEQYF. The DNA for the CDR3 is TGCAGCGCCTCGTCGGCCTACGAGCAGTACTTC.

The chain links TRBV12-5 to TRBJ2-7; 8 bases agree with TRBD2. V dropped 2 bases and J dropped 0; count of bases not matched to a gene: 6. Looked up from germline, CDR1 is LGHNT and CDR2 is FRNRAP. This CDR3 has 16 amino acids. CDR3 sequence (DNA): TGTGCTAGTGGTTTGAATCGGGGGGGATTCTCCTACGAGCAGTACTTC. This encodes CASGLNRGGFSYEQYF.

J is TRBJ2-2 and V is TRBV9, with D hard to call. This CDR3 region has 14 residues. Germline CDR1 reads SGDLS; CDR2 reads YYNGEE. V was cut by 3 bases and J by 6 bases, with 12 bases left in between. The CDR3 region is CASSASVSAGELFF. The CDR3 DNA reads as TGTGCCAGCAGCGCCAGCGTGTCTGCCGGGGAGCTGTTTTTT.

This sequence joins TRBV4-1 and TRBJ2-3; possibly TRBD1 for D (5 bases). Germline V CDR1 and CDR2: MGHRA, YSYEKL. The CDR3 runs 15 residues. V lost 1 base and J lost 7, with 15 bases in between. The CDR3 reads CASSQGGLSLNTQYF. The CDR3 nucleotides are TGCGCCAGCAGCCAAGGGGGCCTGAGTCTAAATACGCAGTATTTT.

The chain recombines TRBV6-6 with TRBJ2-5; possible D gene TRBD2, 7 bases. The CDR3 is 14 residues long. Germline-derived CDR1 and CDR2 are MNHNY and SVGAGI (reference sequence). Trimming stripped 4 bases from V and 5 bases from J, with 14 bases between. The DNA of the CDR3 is TGTGCCAGCAGTTCCCAAGGGGGGGCCGAGACCCAGTACTTC. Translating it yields CASSSQGGAETQYF.

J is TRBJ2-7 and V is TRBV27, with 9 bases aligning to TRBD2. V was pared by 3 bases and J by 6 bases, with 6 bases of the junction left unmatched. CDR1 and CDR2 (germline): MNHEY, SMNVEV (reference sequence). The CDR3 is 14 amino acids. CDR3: CASSFGTSSGEQYF. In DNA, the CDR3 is TGTGCCAGCAGTTTTGGGACTAGCAGTGGCGAGCAGTACTTC.

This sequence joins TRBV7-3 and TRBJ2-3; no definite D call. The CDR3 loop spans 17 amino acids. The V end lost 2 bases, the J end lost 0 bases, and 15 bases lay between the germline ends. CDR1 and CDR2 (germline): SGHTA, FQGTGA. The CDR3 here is CASSLLSSFFSTDTQYF. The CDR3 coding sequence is TGTGCCAGCAGCTTACTTTCCTCCTTCTTTAGCACAGATACGCAGTATTTT.

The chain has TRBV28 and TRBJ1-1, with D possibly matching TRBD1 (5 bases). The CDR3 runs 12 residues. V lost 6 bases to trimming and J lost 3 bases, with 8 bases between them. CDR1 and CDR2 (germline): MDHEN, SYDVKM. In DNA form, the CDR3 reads TGTGCCAGCAGCCCAGGGTACACTGAAGCTTTCTTT. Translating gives CASSPGYTEAFF. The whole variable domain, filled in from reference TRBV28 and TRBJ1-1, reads DVKVTQSSRYLVKRTGEKVFLECVQDMDHENMFWYRQDPGLGLRLIYFSYDVKMKEKGDIPEGYSVSREKKERFSLILESASTNQTSMYLCASSPGYTEAFFGQGTRLTVV.

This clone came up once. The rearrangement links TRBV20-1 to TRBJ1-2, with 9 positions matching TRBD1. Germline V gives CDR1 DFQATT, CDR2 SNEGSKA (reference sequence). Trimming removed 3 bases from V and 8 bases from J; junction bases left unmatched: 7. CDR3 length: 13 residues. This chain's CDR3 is CSASPDRGAGYTF. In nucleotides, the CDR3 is TGCAGTGCTAGTCCGGACAGGGGCGCGGGCTACACCTTC.

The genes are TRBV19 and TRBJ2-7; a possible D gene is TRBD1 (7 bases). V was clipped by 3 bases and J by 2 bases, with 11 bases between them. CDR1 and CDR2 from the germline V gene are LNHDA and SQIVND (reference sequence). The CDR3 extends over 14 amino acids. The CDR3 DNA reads TGTGCCAGTAGTATCGCGGGACAGACCTACGAGCAGTACTTC. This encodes CASSIAGQTYEQYF. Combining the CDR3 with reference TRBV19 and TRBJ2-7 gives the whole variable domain DGGITQSPKYLFRKEGQNVTLSCEQNLNHDAMYWYRQDPGQGLRLIYYSQIVNDFQKGDIAEGYSVSREKKESFPLTVTSAQKNPTAFYLCASSIAGQTYEQYFGPGTRLTVT.

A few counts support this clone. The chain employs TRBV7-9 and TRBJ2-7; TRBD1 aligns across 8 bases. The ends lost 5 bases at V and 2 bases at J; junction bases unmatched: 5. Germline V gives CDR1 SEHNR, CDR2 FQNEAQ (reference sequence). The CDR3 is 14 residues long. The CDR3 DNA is TGTGCCAGCAGCCCGGGACAGGTGGCCTACGAGCAGTACTTC. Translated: CASSPGQVAYEQYF.

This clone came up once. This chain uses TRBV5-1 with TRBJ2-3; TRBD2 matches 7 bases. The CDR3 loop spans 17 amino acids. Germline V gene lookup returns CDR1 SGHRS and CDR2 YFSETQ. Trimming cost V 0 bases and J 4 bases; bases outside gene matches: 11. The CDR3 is CASSLGFNERGPDTQYF. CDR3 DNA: TGCGCCAGCAGCTTGGGTTTCAATGAGCGGGGACCAGATACGCAGTATTTT.

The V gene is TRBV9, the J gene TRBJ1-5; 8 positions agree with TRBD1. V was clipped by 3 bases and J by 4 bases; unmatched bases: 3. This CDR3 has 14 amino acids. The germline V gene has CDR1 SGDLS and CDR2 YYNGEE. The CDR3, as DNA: TGTGCCAGCAGCGCTGACAGGGGTAATCAGCCCCAGCATTTT. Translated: CASSADRGNQPQHF.

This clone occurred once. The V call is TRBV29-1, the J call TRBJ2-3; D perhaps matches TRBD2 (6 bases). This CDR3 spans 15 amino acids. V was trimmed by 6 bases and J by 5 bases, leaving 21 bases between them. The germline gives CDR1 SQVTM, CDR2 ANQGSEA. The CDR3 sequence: CSVETRESVKDTQYF. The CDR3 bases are TGCAGCGTCGAGACCCGGGAGTCCGTCAAAGATACGCAGTATTTT.

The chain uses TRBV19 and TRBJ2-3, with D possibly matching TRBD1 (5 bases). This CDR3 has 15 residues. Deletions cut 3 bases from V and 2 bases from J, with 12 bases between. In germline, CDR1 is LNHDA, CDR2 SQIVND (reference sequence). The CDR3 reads CASSIRIQATDTQYF. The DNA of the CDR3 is TGTGCCAGTAGTATTAGGATACAGGCCACAGATACGCAGTATTTT.

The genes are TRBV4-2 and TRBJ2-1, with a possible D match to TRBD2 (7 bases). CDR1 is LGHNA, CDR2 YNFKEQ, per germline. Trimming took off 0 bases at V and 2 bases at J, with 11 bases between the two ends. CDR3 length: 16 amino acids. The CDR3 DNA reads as TGTGCCAGCAGCCAAGAGCGGGGGCCCCCCTACAATGAGCAGTTCTTC. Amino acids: CASSQERGPPYNEQFF.

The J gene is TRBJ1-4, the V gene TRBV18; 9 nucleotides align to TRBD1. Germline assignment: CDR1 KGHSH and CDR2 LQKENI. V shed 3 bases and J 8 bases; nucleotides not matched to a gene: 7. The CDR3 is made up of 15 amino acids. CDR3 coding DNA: TGTGCCAGCTCACCTATACAGGGGGCGGAGGAAAAACTGTTTTTT. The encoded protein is CASSPIQGAEEKLFF.

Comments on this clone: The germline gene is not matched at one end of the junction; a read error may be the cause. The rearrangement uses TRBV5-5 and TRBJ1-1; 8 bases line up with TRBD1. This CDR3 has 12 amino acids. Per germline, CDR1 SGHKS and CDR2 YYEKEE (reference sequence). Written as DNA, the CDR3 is TGTGCCAGCAGCTCGGGGGACAGGCGGGCCCATTTT. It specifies CASSSGDRRAHF.

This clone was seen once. The CDR3 spells CASSLVGLLPANYGYTF. Here the CDR3 DNA reads TGTGCCAGCAGCTTAGTGGGCCTTTTACCCGCTAACTATGGCTACACCTTC. This chain connects TRBV7-6 to TRBJ1-2; D is ambiguous. V lost 1 base and J lost 0, with 15 bases in between. The CDR3 runs 17 residues. CDR1 is SGHVS and CDR2 is FNYEAQ in the germline V gene.

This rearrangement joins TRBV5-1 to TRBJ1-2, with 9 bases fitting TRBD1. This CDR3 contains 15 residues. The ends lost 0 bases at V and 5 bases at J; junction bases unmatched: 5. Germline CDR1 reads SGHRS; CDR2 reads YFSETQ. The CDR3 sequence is CASSLATGGRYGYTF. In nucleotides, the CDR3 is TGCGCCAGCAGCTTGGCCACAGGGGGCAGGTATGGCTACACCTTC. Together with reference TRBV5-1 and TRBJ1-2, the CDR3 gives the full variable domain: KAGVTQTPRYLIKTRGQQVTLSCSPISGHRSVSWYQQTPGQGLQFLFEYFSETQRNKGNFPGRFSGRQFSNSRSEMNVSTLELGDSALYLCASSLATGGRYGYTFGSGTRLTVV.

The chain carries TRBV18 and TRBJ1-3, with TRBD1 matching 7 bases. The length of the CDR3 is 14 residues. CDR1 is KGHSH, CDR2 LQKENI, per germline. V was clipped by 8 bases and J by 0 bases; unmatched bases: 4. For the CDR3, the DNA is TGTGCCAGCGGACAGGCCAACTCTGGAAACACCATATATTTT. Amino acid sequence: CASGQANSGNTIYF.

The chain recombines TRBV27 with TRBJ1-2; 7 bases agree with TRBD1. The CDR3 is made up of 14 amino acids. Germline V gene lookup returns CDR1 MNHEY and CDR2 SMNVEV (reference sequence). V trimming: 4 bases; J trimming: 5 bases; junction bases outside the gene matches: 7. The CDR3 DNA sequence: TGTGCCAGCAGTTCCTCGACAGGGTGGTATGGCTACACCTTC. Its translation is CASSSSTGWYGYTF.

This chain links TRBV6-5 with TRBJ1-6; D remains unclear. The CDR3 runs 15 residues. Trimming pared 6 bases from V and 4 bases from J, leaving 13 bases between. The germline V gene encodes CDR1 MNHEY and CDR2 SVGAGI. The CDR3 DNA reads TGTGCCAGCAGGTCCCAAGGGAGTTATAATTCACCCCTCCACTTT. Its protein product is CASRSQGSYNSPLHF.

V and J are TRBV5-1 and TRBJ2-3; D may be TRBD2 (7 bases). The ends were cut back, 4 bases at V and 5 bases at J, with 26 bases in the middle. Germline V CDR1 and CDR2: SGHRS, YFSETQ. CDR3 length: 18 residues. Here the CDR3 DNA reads TGCGCCAGCAGCGGCAAGGGGGGGGGCAGCTCCCCCGGAGATACGCAGTATTTT. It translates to CASSGKGGGSSPGDTQYF.

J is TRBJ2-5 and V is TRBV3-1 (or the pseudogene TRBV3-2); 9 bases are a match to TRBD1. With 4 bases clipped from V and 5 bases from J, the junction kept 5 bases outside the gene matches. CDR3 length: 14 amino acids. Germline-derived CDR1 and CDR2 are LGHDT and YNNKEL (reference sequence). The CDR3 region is CASSRSTGGETQYF. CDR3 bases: TGTGCCAGCAGCCGTTCGACAGGGGGGGAGACCCAGTACTTC.

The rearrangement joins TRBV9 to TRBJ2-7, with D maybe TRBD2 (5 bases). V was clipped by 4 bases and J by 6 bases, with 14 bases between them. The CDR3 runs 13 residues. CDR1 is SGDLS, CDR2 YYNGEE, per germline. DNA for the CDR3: TGTGCCAGCAGCCCCGCTGGAGGAACCGAGCAGTACTTC. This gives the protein CASSPAGGTEQYF.

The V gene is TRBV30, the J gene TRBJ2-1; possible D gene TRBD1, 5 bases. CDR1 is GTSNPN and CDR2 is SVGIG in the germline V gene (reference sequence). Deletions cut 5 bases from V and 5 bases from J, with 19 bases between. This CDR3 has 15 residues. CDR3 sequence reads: CAWAPGQGVDNEQFF. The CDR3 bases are TGTGCCTGGGCCCCAGGGCAGGGTGTAGACAATGAGCAGTTCTTC.

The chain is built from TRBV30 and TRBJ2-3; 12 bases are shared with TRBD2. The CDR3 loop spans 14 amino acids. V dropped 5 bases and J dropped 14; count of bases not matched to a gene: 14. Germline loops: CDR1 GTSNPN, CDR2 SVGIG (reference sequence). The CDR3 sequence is CAWETSGRGSTRYF. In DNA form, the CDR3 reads TGTGCCTGGGAGACTAGCGGGAGAGGCTCCACTCGGTATTTT.

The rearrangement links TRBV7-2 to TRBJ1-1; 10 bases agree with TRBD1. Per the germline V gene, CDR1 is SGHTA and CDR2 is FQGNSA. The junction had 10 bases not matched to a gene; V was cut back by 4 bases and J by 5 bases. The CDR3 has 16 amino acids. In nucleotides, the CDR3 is TGTGCCAGCAGCTACTTATCCGGGACAGGGGTAACTGAAGCTTTCTTT. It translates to CASSYLSGTGVTEAFF.

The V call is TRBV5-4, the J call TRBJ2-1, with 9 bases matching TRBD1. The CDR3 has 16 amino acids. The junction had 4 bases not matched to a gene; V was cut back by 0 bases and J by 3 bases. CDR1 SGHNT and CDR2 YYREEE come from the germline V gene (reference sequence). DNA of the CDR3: TGTGCCAGCAGCTTGGGGGGACAGGGCGACTACAATGAGCAGTTCTTC. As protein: CASSLGGQGDYNEQFF.